The following is a T cell receptor beta chain sequence with its context. This clonotype was seen a few times. Its binding antigen is unknown. No clone much larger than this one lies a single base away; base qualities are absent. The germline V gene supplies CDR1 SNHLY and CDR2 FYNNEI. V is pared back by 6 bases and J by 6 bases, with 23 bases lying between the germline termini. From its cysteine to its phenylalanine, the CDR3 spans 16 amino acids. Only CDR3 DNA is held: 48 bases, read in frame from base 1. The sample's treatment or condition label is to be understood as: roughly 11-day PBMC culture with coronavirus spike peptide pools or control peptides (ViraFEST assay). The study used the ViraFEST assay, which expanded antigen-specific T cells with peptide pools and then identified expanded clonotypes by TCR sequencing. The convalescent patients' positive SARS-CoV-2 PCR tests were from March to December 2020, which was before the Alpha, Beta and Delta variants emerged in the United States. Some 2 million PBMCs per well were cultured in IMDM with 5% human AB serum and 8 to 10 IU/ml IL-2, plus 10 ug/ml peptide pools. On days 3 and 7, half of the culture medium was replaced with fresh IL-2-containing medium. After roughly 9 days of culture, CD4+ T cells were isolated by negative selection with the EasySep CD4+ T cell isolation kit. Ficoll-Paque Plus gradient centrifugation was used to isolate PBMCs from whole blood, and the isolated PBMCs were then either used fresh or cryopreserved at -140C. Culture conditions were generally each tested in triplicate wells.

Libraries were built with PCR. DNA from cultured CD4+ T cells underwent TCR sequencing with the Oncomine TCR Beta short-read assay at the Johns Hopkins FTIC core. Genomic DNA was extracted from the cultured CD4+ T cells with the QIAamp micro DNA kit. The Oncomine TCR Beta libraries from cultured CD4+ T cells were pooled using unique dual indexes and then sequenced on an Illumina iSeq 100. Per the source publication's procedure: Non-productive sequences were removed, and CDR3s that did not start with C, did not end with F or W, or were shorter than 7 amino acids were discarded. The MANAFEST web application identified antigen-specific clonotypes by comparing peptide-stimulated wells against reference wells and other culture wells. An FDR below 0.05, an odds ratio above 5, and a productive frequency above 0.1% in at least two of three replicate wells were required for clones to be considered positive. A clonotype counted as cross-reactive if it showed significant expansion both in the SARS-CoV-2 spike wells and in at least one common cold coronavirus spike condition. Using R version 3.6.1, CDR3 homology was evaluated through Levenshtein distances (stringdist) along with unrooted phylogenetic trees (ape). Starting from the raw public reads, TCRdb applied fastp trimming at Q25, assembled clones with MiXCR and retained in-frame beta chains. Rows are combined by CDR3 protein, so each entry shows the most common genes and DNA. TCRdb's processing, not the authors' own work, is the source of the V and J calls. The sample yields some 8,500 distinct CDR3 sequences; 45% to 65% were counted once. The ten largest clones take up 40% to 55% of the sample.

The entry originates in a study of vaccination and CD4 T cells after COVID-19 (dated by TCRdb to 2022 to 2024). Regarding the complete study: Convalescent patients had a positive SARS-CoV-2 result on nasal swab PCR, and of these patients, nine had mild disease and one had severe disease. The cultures were stimulated with overlapping spike peptide pools from SARS-CoV-2 and from the common cold coronaviruses HCoV-NL63, HCoV-OC43 and HCoV-229E. Each participant got two doses of either the Pfizer-BioNTech BNT162b2 vaccine (n=8) or the Moderna mRNA-1273 vaccine (n=2). Post-COVID blood samples were collected from convalescent patients a median of around 100 days after diagnosis, with a range of about 35 to 170 days. The convalescent cohort included six males and four females, with two Hispanic individuals, seven Caucasians, two Asians and one multiracial person. Control cultures received a CEFX viral epitope pool as the positive control, an HIV-1 Nef peptide pool as the negative control, or no peptide. The spike-specific CD4+ TCR repertoire was compared before and after mRNA vaccination in around ten COVID-19 convalescent patients and a few infection-naive healthy vaccine recipients. Post-vaccine blood samples were obtained a median of about 72 days after the second vaccine dose, with a range of roughly 12 to 250 days.

Study-wide findings and limitations: Among the post-vaccine SARS-CoV-2-reactive clones in convalescent patients, a median about 87% showed up only after vaccination, which suggests vaccine-specific priming. In convalescent patients, nearly all vaccine-specific clones (304 of 307) were found to be mono-reactive for SARS-CoV-2 spike rather than cross-reactive with common cold coronaviruses. The study included relatively few convalescent patients and did not analyze early timepoints after natural infection. The median number of SARS-CoV-2-reactive clonotypes rose from approximately 20 after infection to approximately 41 after vaccination, but the change was not significant.

Sequencing was performed on CD4+ T cells from blood, cultured in vitro. The TCR sequence derives from a human donor who had recovered from COVID-19. This chain is built from TRBV2 and TRBJ1-2; the D gene is possibly TRBD1, with 6 bases matching. The CDR3 reads as follows: CASRAAAGLEGDGYTF. The bases read TGTGCCAGCAGGGCGGCAGCGGGGTTGGAGGGGGATGGCTACACCTTC.